This record covers a single T cell receptor (beta chain). The antigen is unknown. The data derive from a study of CD8+ T cells in alopecia areata. Broader study findings: Scalp clonality decreased significantly with tofacitinib, and so did expanded CD8+ clones among the top 100. Clarity of TCR sharing across patients fell short of that in mice, possibly HLA-related.

Sequencing relied on a cDNA template that was reverse transcribed from extracted RNA. Measured with immunoSEQ multiplex PCR; TCRdb has only the in-frame clones, and not every one. The sample carries roughly 120,000 clones, about 61% recorded once. Treatment in this sample: oral pan-JAK inhibitor, 5-10 mg twice daily. Separation by sorting yielded CD4+ and CD8+ T cells from PBMCs. V gave up 4 bases and J gave up 8 bases; unmatched junction bases: 12. The CDR3 length is 17 residues. The receptor's source is a human donor with alopecia areata. V usage is TRBV23-1 and J usage is TRBJ2-1, with TRBD1 matching 12 bases. TRBV23-1 falls under the ORF class, with uncertain function. This sample comprised CD8+ T cells sorted from blood, obtained at week 4, from a patient treated with tofacitinib. The CDR3 DNA is TGCGCCAGCAGTCCCGAGGGCGGGACAGGGGGCTCACATGAGCAGTTCTTC. This codes for CASSPEGGTGGSHEQFF.